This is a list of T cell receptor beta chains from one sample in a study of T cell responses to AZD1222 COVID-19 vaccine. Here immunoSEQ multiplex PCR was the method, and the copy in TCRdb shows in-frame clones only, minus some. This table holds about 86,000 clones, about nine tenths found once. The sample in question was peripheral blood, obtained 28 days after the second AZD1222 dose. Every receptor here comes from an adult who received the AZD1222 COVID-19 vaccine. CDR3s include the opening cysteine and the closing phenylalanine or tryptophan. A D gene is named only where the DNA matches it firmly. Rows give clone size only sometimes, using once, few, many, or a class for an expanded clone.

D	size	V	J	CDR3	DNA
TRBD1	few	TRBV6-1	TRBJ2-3	CASSDLPGQGSDTQYF	TGTGCCAGCAGTGACCTCCCGGGACAGGGCTCAGATACGCAGTATTTT
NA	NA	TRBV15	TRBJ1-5	CATSSPSGEVPNQPQHF	TGTGCCACCAGCAGCCCATCAGGGGAAGTTCCCAATCAGCCCCAGCATTTT
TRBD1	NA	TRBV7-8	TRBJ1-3	CASSNRDRAGNTIYF	TGTGCCAGCAGCAACAGGGACAGGGCTGGAAACACCATATATTTT
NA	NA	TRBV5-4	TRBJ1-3	CASSLAQAGNTIYF	TGTGCCAGCAGCTTGGCACAGGCTGGAAACACCATATATTTT
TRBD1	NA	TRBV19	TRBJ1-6	CASSDRAYNSPLHF	TGTGCCAGTTCTGACAGGGCCTATAATTCACCCCTCCACTTT
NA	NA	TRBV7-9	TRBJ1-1	CASSFVLMNTEAFF	TGTGCCAGCAGCTTTGTACTCATGAACACTGAAGCTTTCTTT
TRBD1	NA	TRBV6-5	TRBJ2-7	CASSYGDRGIEQYF	TGTGCCAGCAGTTACGGAGACAGGGGGATCGAGCAGTACTTC
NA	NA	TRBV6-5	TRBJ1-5	CASSYRLGNQPQHF	TGTGCCAGCAGTTACCGGTTGGGCAATCAGCCCCAGCATTTT
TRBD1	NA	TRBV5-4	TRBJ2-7	CASSPAGTGAYEQYF	TGTGCCAGCAGCCCTGCCGGGACAGGAGCCTACGAGCAGTACTTC
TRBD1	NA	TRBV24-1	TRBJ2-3	CATQPTGGDFADTQYF	TGTGCCACCCAACCGACAGGGGGCGATTTTGCAGATACGCAGTATTTT
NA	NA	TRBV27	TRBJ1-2	CASSADTNYGYTF	TGTGCCAGCAGTGCGGACACTAACTATGGCTACACCTTC
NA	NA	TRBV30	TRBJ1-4	CAWSVPGSQNEKLFF	TGTGCCTGGAGTGTACCCGGTTCCCAAAATGAAAAACTGTTTTTT
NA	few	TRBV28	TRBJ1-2	CASRVGQSFNYGYTF	TGTGCCAGCAGAGTCGGACAGAGTTTTAACTATGGCTACACCTTC
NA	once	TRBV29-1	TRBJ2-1	CSVVPATNEQFF	TGCAGCGTTGTTCCGGCCACAAATGAGCAGTTCTTC
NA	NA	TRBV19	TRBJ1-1	CASSMKGTQNTEAFF	TGTGCCAGTAGTATGAAGGGGACGCAGAACACTGAAGCTTTCTTT
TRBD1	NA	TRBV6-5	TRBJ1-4	CASSLNRGTEKLFF	TGTGCCAGCAGTTTAAACAGGGGCACTGAAAAACTGTTTTTT
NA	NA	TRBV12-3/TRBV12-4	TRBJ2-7	CASSPPGLEQYF	TGTGCCAGCAGTCCCCCGGGACTCGAGCAGTACTTC
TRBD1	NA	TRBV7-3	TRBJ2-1	CASSLDRGYNEQFF	TGTGCCAGCAGCTTAGACAGGGGTTACAATGAGCAGTTCTTC
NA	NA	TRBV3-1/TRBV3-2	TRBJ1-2	CASSQDYPGTYGYTF	TGTGCCAGCAGCCAAGATTATCCCGGGACATATGGCTACACCTTC
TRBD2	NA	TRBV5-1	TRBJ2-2	CASSLRLAGGGTGELFF	TGCGCCAGCAGCTTGCGATTAGCGGGGGGCGGAACCGGGGAGCTGTTTTTT
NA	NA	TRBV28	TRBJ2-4	CASSLRSTDTFQYF	TGTGCCAGCAGTTTAAGATCGACCGATACGTTTCAGTACTTC
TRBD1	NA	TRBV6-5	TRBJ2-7	CASRDTPGQGAQQYF	TGTGCCAGCAGGGATACACCGGGACAGGGGGCCCAGCAGTACTTC
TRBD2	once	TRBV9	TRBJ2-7	CASSPTTSDREQYF	TGTGCCAGCAGTCCTACGACTAGCGACCGCGAGCAGTACTTC
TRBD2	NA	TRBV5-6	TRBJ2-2	CASSLGLANTGELFF	TGTGCCAGCAGCTTGGGACTAGCTAACACCGGGGAGCTGTTTTTT
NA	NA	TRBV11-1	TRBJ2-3	CASSLVLRTDTQYF	TGTGCCAGCAGCTTAGTTCTGCGCACAGATACGCAGTATTTT
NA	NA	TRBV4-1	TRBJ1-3	CASSLLGVAGNTIYF	TGCGCCAGCAGCCTTCTAGGTGTCGCTGGAAACACCATATATTTT
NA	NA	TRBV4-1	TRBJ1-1	CASSQDWGRTEAFF	TGCGCCAGCAGCCAAGATTGGGGCCGCACTGAAGCTTTCTTT
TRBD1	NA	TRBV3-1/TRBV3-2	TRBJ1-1	CASSQRDRNTEAFF	TGTGCCAGCAGCCAAAGGGACAGGAACACTGAAGCTTTCTTT